A single sample gave rise to the 21 T cell receptor beta chains below, sequenced in a study of shared clonotypes between healthy human individuals. The repertoire was sequenced with immunoSEQ multiplex PCR; TCRdb's copy has only in-frame clones and lacks some. The sample contains about 2 million clones, roughly 94% of which appear only once. Sequenced material: naive CD4+ T cells sorted from blood. The subset was: CD45RA+ positively selected. The receptors here all came from a young man in good health.

V and J are TRBV11-2 and TRBJ1-2; D remains unclear. Per the germline V gene, CDR1 is SGHAT and CDR2 is FQNNGV. V was pared by 0 bases and J by 8 bases, with 22 bases between. This CDR3 is 17 amino acids long. The CDR3 is CASSLDSSVADAIGYTF. CDR3 nucleotides: TGTGCCAGCAGCTTAGATAGCTCGGTTGCAGATGCCATAGGCTACACCTTC. The full variable domain, with the rest looked up from reference TRBV11-2 and TRBJ1-2, is EAGVAQSPRYKIIEKRQSVAFWCNPISGHATLYWYQQILGQGPKLLIQFQNNGVVDDSQLPKDRFSAERLKGVDSTLKIQPAKLEDSAVYLCASSLDSSVADAIGYTFGSGTRLTVV.

V usage is TRBV6-1 and J usage is TRBJ2-2; D may be TRBD2 (6 bases). The CDR3 spans 15 residues. CDR1 is MNHNS and CDR2 is SASEGT in the germline V gene. Trimming stripped 2 bases from V and 7 bases from J, with 14 bases between. The DNA of the CDR3 is TGTGCCAGCAGTGAATTTAATAGCGGAAGCGGGGAGCTGTTTTTT. Translated: CASSEFNSGSGELFF.

The rearrangement links TRBV19 to TRBJ2-7; 8 nucleotides agree with TRBD1. Germline trimming cut 9 bases from V and 6 bases from J; bases unmatched to any gene: 7. CDR3 size: 12 residues. CDR1 and CDR2 from the germline V gene are LNHDA and SQIVND (reference sequence). In DNA form, the CDR3 reads TGTGCCAGCCGGGACAGGTTACGCGAGCAGTACTTC. Translating gives CASRDRLREQYF.

The rearrangement links TRBV2 to TRBJ2-7, with unresolved D. This CDR3 comprises 11 residues. Germline lookup yields CDR1 SNHLY and CDR2 FYNNEI. V lost 4 bases and J lost 3, with 4 bases in between. CDR3 loop: CASSVRYEQYF. CDR3 DNA: TGTGCCAGCAGTGTGCGCTACGAGCAGTACTTC.

The chain combines TRBV7-9 with TRBJ1-2; unclear D gene. The CDR3 length is 14 residues. V shed 11 bases and J shed 3 bases, with 19 bases lying between them. Germline-derived CDR1 and CDR2 are SEHNR and FQNEAQ (reference sequence). CDR3: CASFSGRAYYGYTF. The CDR3 DNA follows: TGTGCCTCCTTCTCCGGTAGGGCTTACTATGGCTACACCTTC.

V gene TRBV7-2 combines with J gene TRBJ1-1, with unresolved D. V was pared by 6 bases and J by 0 bases, with 17 bases between. CDR1 is SGHTA and CDR2 is FQGNSA in the germline V gene. CDR3 length equals 16 residues. CDR3 protein: CASSTRERILNTEAFF. The CDR3 bases are TGTGCCAGCAGTACCCGGGAACGCATTTTGAACACTGAAGCTTTCTTT.

The gene calls are TRBV6-1 and TRBJ1-4; D not certain. The CDR3 extends over 15 amino acids. CDR1 and CDR2 (germline): MNHNS, SASEGT. The V end was cut by 1 base, the J end by 1 base, with 7 bases between. This chain's CDR3 is CASSEVGLTNEKLFF. The CDR3 coding sequence is TGTGCCAGCAGTGAAGTTGGGCTAACTAATGAAAAACTGTTTTTT.

The J gene is TRBJ2-7, the V gene TRBV6-1, with D possibly TRBD2 on 6 matching bases. This CDR3 has 13 residues. The germline gives CDR1 MNHNS, CDR2 SASEGT. V gave up 4 bases and J gave up 5 bases, with 12 bases separating them. Here the CDR3 reads CASSGVLANEQYF. The CDR3 DNA reads as TGTGCCAGCAGTGGGGTTCTAGCGAACGAGCAGTACTTC.

This clone was counted once. This chain uses TRBV10-1 with TRBJ1-3; D uncertain. This CDR3 region has 13 residues. The germline CDR1 and CDR2 sequences are WNHNN and SYGVQD (reference sequence). Trimming cost V 5 bases and J 2 bases, with 7 bases left between them. CDR3: CASSRTTGNTIYF. As DNA, the CDR3 is TGCGCCAGCAGTAGAACCACTGGAAACACCATATATTTT.

V and J are TRBV5-6 and TRBJ2-1; 9 positions match TRBD1. The CDR3 is 17 amino acids. The trim removed 7 bases at V and 4 bases at J, leaving 15 bases unmatched. CDR1 is SGHDT, CDR2 YYEEEE, per germline. CDR3 in amino acids: CASGHSSGTGIYNEQFF. DNA of the CDR3: TGTGCCAGCGGTCACTCGTCCGGGACAGGGATTTACAATGAGCAGTTCTTC.

This sequence joins TRBV30 and TRBJ1-2; the D is unclear. The CDR3 extends over 13 amino acids. The germline V gene encodes CDR1 GTSNPN and CDR2 SVGIG (reference sequence). The V gene lost 2 bases and the J gene lost 1 base, with 8 bases spanning the gap. The CDR3 protein is CAWSTRDNYGYTF. For the CDR3, the DNA is TGTGCCTGGAGTACCCGGGATAACTATGGCTACACCTTC.

The rearrangement joins TRBV4-1 to TRBJ1-2, with TRBD1 matching 9 bases. This CDR3 is built from 20 residues. The germline V gene has CDR1 MGHRA and CDR2 YSYEKL. Trimming cost V 0 bases and J 0 bases; bases outside gene matches: 14. CDR3 nucleotides: TGCGCCAGCAGCCAAGACGAGTCGACAGGGGGGCCCCAAGCTAACTATGGCTACACCTTC. It is translated as CASSQDESTGGPQANYGYTF.

The CDR3 is CASSPQSGNTEAFF. In DNA form, the CDR3 reads TGCGCCAGCAGCCCTCAATCAGGGAACACTGAAGCTTTCTTT. The chain employs TRBV5-1 and TRBJ1-1, with D hard to call. The CDR3 extends over 14 amino acids. Between the trimmed V and J ends, which lost 4 bases and 1 base, there was a span of 11 bases. Germline lookup yields CDR1 SGHRS and CDR2 YFSETQ.

The chain couples TRBV5-5 to TRBJ1-4, with 9 bases identical to TRBD1. The CDR3 covers 14 residues. Germline V gene lookup returns CDR1 SGHKS and CDR2 YYEKEE (reference sequence). Trimming removed 4 bases from V and 7 bases from J; junction bases left unmatched: 5. The CDR3 loop is CASSGGQGREKLFF. The CDR3 nucleotides are TGTGCCAGCAGCGGGGGACAGGGACGTGAAAAACTGTTTTTT.

This clone was counted a single time. One junction end does not reproduce the germline sequence, and a read error may be involved. The V call is TRBV6-5, the J call TRBJ2-7; 9 nucleotides agree with TRBD1. The germline V gene has CDR1 MNHEY and CDR2 SVGAGI. This CDR3 is built from 14 residues. CDR3 region: CAISDTGGAGEQYF. The DNA of the CDR3 is TGTGCCATCAGTGACACAGGGGGCGCGGGGGAGCAGTACTTC.

This rearrangement joins TRBV27 to TRBJ2-7, with TRBD1 matching 8 bases. The CDR3 runs 14 residues. V dropped 5 bases and J dropped 2; count of bases not matched to a gene: 5. Germline CDR1 reads MNHEY; CDR2 reads SMNVEV (reference sequence). The CDR3 region is CASSPSGQAYEQYF. DNA for the CDR3: TGTGCCAGCAGTCCATCGGGACAGGCCTACGAGCAGTACTTC.

V usage is TRBV6-4 and J usage is TRBJ1-6, with 12 positions matching TRBD1. The trim removed 2 bases at V and 10 bases at J, leaving 9 bases unmatched. Per the germline V gene, CDR1 is MRHNA and CDR2 is SNTAGT. The CDR3 has 17 amino acids. The CDR3 region is CASSDMGQGAGKSPLHF. The DNA for the CDR3 is TGTGCCAGCAGTGACATGGGACAGGGGGCTGGAAAGTCACCCCTCCACTTT.

The chain couples TRBV30 to TRBJ1-2; D is unclear. Germline CDR1 GTSNPN, CDR2 SVGIG (reference sequence). V was trimmed by 2 bases and J by 13 bases, leaving 11 bases between them. The CDR3 is 10 residues long. DNA of the CDR3: TGTGCCTGGAGTCCCTCCACAGCCACCTTC. As protein: CAWSPSTATF.

This chain links TRBV19 with TRBJ2-5; tentative D call: TRBD2 (5 bases). The length of the CDR3 is 16 residues. V was pared by 5 bases and J by 4 bases, with 20 bases between. CDR1 is LNHDA, CDR2 SQIVND, per germline (reference sequence). The CDR3 reads CASSPPGFGPGETQYF. The DNA of the CDR3 is TGTGCCAGTAGTCCCCCGGGATTTGGACCGGGAGAGACCCAGTACTTC.

The rearrangement links TRBV28 to TRBJ1-5; D not certain. Germline CDR1 is MDHEN and CDR2 is SYDVKM. Trimming shortened V by 3 bases and J by 0 bases, and 6 bases separated the two germline ends. CDR3 length equals 14 residues. This CDR3 reads CASSFIYSNQPQHF. CDR3 in DNA: TGTGCCAGCAGTTTTATTTATAGCAATCAGCCCCAGCATTTT. Complete variable domain (other parts from reference TRBV28 and TRBJ1-5): DVKVTQSSRYLVKRTGEKVFLECVQDMDHENMFWYRQDPGLGLRLIYFSYDVKMKEKGDIPEGYSVSREKKERFSLILESASTNQTSMYLCASSFIYSNQPQHFGDGTRLSIL.

This chain links TRBV5-6 with TRBJ2-7; TRBD2 agrees at 15 bases. CDR1 and CDR2 (germline): SGHDT, YYEEEE. The J segment lost 4 bases and the V segment lost 10 bases, leaving 18 bases of the junction unmatched. The CDR3 is 18 amino acids. The CDR3 loop reads CASRASGTSGGRQYEQYF. The CDR3 DNA reads TGTGCCTCCCGAGCCTCAGGGACTAGCGGGGGGCGACAATACGAGCAGTACTTC.